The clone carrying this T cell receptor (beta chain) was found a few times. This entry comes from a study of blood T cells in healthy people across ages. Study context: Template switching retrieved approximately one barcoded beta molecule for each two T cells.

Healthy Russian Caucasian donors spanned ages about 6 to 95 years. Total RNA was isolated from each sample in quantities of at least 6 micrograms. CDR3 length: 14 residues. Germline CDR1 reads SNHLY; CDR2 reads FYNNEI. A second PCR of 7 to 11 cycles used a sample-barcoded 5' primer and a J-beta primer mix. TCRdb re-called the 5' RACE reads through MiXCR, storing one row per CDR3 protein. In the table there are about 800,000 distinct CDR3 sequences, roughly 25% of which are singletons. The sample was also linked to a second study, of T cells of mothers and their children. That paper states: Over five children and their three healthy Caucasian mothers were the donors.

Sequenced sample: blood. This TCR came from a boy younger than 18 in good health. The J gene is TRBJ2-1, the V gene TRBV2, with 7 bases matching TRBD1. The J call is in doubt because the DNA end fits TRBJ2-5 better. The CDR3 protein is CASSDRDSQETQYF. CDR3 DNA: TGTGCCAGCAGTGACAGGGACAGCCAAGAGACCCAGTACTTC.